A selection of T cell receptor beta chains follows, all from one sample in a study of CD4 and CD8 cells across lung adenocarcinoma regions. TCRdb re-called the PCR reads through MiXCR, storing one row per CDR3 protein. The sample has 10,000 to 15,000 distinct CDR3 sequences; 56% are singletons. Sequencing was carried out using CD8+ T cells from the margin of a lung tumor. The receptors stem from a female donor with lung adenocarcinoma. The CD4 and CD8 labels of this study may be unreliable. The CDR3 runs from the conserved cysteine through the conserved F or W. A D gene is named only where the DNA matches it firmly. Only part of the rows carry a size: once, few, many, or a class if the clone is expanded.

CDR3: CASSPRVLGGYTF
DNA: TGTGCCAGCAGTCCCCGGGTTTTGGGAGGCTACACCTTC
V: TRBV12-3/TRBV12-4
D: -
J: TRBJ1-2
size: -

CDR3: CARGLGGPGADTQYF
DNA: TGTGCCAGGGGTTTAGGGGGGCCAGGGGCAGATACGCAGTATTTC
V: TRBV27
D: -
J: TRBJ2-3
size: -

CDR3: CASSFWGSQETQYF
DNA: TGTGCCAGCAGTTTCTGGGGCAGTCAAGAGACCCAGTACTTC
V: TRBV6-5
D: -
J: TRBJ2-5
size: medium-sized

CDR3: CASSPGGGAATDTQYF
DNA: TGTGCCAGCAGCCCTGGGGGGGGGGCCGCCACAGACACGCAGTACTTC
V: TRBV7-6
D: -
J: TRBJ2-7
size: -

CDR3: CSAGRGGRGQETQYF
DNA: TGCAGTGCGGGGCGAGGGGGCCGTGGCCAAGAGACGCAGTACTTC
V: TRBV20-1
D: TRBD1
J: TRBJ2-5
size: once

CDR3: CASSLRAPGKDTQYF
DNA: TGTGCCAGCAGTTTACGGGCGCCAGGCAAAGATACGCAGTATTTC
V: TRBV27
D: -
J: TRBJ2-3
size: -

CDR3: CGRGPGGGGQDTQYF
DNA: TGTGGCAGGGGTCCGGGGGGGGGGGGACAAGATACGCAGTATTTT
V: TRBV6-1
D: TRBD2
J: TRBJ2-3
size: -

CDR3: CASSQELRTDTQYF
DNA: TGTGCCAGCAGCCAAGAACTCCGCACAGATACGCAGTATTTT
V: TRBV4-2
D: -
J: TRBJ2-3
size: -

CDR3: CASSPRGQRAKDTQYF
DNA: TGTGCCAGCAGTCCTAGGGGGCAGCGAGCCAAAGATACGCAGTATTTT
V: TRBV6-1
D: TRBD1
J: TRBJ2-3
size: -

CDR3: CASSLYTDTQYF
DNA: TGCGCCAGCAGCCTATACACAGATACGCAGTATTTT
V: TRBV4-1
D: -
J: TRBJ2-3
size: many

CDR3: CAGSGGRDQGSQYF
DNA: TGCGCCGGGAGTGGGGGCCGTGACCAAGGGTCTCAGTACTTC
V: TRBV10-1
D: -
J: TRBJ2-5
size: -

CDR3: CASSYGLGSSYEQYF
DNA: TGTGCCAGCAGTTACGGACTCGGGAGCTCCTACGAGCAGTACTTC
V: TRBV6-5
D: -
J: TRBJ2-7
size: -

CDR3: CAGRGVRDEGFQYF
DNA: TGCGCGGGCCGTGGGGTCCGTGACGAAGGGTTCCAGTACTTC
V: TRBV10-1
D: -
J: TRBJ2-4
size: -

CDR3: CASSRNGLSGGETQYF
DNA: TGTGCCAGCAGCCGGAACGGACTTTCCGGGGGAGAGACCCAGTACTTC
V: TRBV11-2
D: -
J: TRBJ2-5
size: -

CDR3: CAGSLGGDQETQYF
DNA: TGTGCCGGCAGTTTGGGCGGGGACCAAGAGACGCAGTACTTT
V: TRBV27
D: -
J: TRBJ2-5
size: once

CDR3: CASTSYQETQYF
DNA: TGTGCCAGCACATCGTACCAAGAGACCCAGTACTTC
V: TRBV6-1
D: -
J: TRBJ2-5
size: -

CDR3: CASAGSGDPNQETQYF
DNA: TGTGCCAGCGCGGGTAGCGGGGACCCAAACCAAGAGACGCAGTACTTC
V: TRBV6-1
D: TRBD2
J: TRBJ2-7
size: -

CDR3: CSVPPGQGARGYTF
DNA: TGCAGCGTTCCCCCGGGACAGGGGGCGCGGGGCTACACCTTC
V: TRBV29-1
D: TRBD1
J: TRBJ1-2
size: -

CDR3: CASRSWSGDTQYF
DNA: TGTGCCAGCAGGAGCTGGTCGGGAGATACGCAGTATTTT
V: TRBV6-1
D: -
J: TRBJ2-3
size: few

CDR3: CASSLAGGQETQYF
DNA: TGTGCCAGCAGTTTAGCGGGGGGGCAAGAGACCCAGTACTTC
V: TRBV12-3/TRBV12-4
D: TRBD2
J: TRBJ2-5
size: -

CDR3: CAGSGGRGGETQYF
DNA: TGCGCGGGCAGCGGGGGGCGTGGCGGAGAGACCCAGTACTTC
V: TRBV10-1
D: TRBD2
J: TRBJ2-5
size: few

CDR3: CASSPTRGSSGNTIYF
DNA: TGTGCCAGCAGCCCGACTAGGGGAAGCTCTGGAAACACCATATATTTT
V: TRBV6-1
D: -
J: TRBJ1-3
size: many

CDR3: CATGLVSKDTQYF
DNA: TGTGCCACGGGTCTAGTATCCAAAGATACGCAGTACTTT
V: TRBV10-3
D: -
J: TRBJ2-4
size: -

CDR3: CSARDQRGVYNEQFF
DNA: TGCAGTGCTAGAGATCAGCGGGGGGTCTACAATGAGCAGTTCTTC
V: TRBV20-1
D: TRBD2
J: TRBJ2-1
size: many

CDR3: CAGGPGGRGPDTQYF
DNA: TGTGCCGGGGGGCCCGGGGGCCGGGGCCCAGATACGCAGTACTTC
V: TRBV6-1
D: -
J: TRBJ2-7
size: -